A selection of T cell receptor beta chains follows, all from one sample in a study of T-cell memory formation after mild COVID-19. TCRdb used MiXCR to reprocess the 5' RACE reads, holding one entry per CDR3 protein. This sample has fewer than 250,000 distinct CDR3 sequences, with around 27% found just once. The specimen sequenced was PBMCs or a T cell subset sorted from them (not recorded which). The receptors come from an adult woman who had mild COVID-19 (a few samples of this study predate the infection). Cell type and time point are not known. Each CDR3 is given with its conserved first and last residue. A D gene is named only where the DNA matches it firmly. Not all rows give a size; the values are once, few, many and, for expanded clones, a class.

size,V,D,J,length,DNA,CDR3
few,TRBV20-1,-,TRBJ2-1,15,TGCAGTGCTAGAGGCATCGGGAGCTCCTACAATGAGCAGTTCTTC,CSARGIGSSYNEQFF
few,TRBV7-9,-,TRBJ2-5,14,TGTGCCAGCAGCTTAGTTCTTAGGGGAGAGACCCAGTACTTC,CASSLVLRGETQYF
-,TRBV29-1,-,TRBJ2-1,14,TGCAGCGTTGAAGGTAGCTTCTCCTACAATGAGCAGTTCTTC,CSVEGSFSYNEQFF
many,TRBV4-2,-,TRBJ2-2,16,TGTGCCAGCAGCCAAGACGCTGGACGGAACACCGGGGAGCTGTTTTTT,CASSQDAGRNTGELFF
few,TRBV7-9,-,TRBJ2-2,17,TGTGCCAGCAGCACCCCCCGAAGGGGTACGAACACCGGGGAGCTGTTTTTT,CASSTPRRGTNTGELFF
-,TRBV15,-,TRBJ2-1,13,TGTGCCACCAGCAGAGATCAGGGGTCGGGGCAGTTCTTC,CATSRDQGSGQFF
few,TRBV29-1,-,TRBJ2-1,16,TGCAGCGTTGAAGGGGTGACTAGTGGTTCCTACAATGAGCAGTTCTTC,CSVEGVTSGSYNEQFF
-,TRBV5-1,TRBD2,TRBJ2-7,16,TGCGCCAGCAGCTTGACTAGCGGGATCCCCGCCTACGAGCAGTACTTC,CASSLTSGIPAYEQYF
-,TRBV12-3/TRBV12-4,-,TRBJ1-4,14,TGTGCCAGCAGTTCCCAGCGCCCCGGGGAAAAACTGTTTTTT,CASSSQRPGEKLFF
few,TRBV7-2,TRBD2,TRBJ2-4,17,TGTGCCAGCAGCTTAGAAAGACTAGCGGGAGAGAAAAACATTCAGTACTTC,CASSLERLAGEKNIQYF
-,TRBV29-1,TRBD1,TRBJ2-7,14,TGCAGCGTTGGGGGGCAGGGGGCGAAGGAAGAGCAGTACTTC,CSVGGQGAKEEQYF
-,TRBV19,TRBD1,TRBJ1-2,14,TGTGCCAGTAGCTCCGGGACAGGGTATTTTGGCTACACCTTC,CASSSGTGYFGYTF
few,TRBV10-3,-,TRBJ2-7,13,TGTGCCATCAACACCCCGAGGGGGGACGAGCAGTACTTC,CAINTPRGDEQYF
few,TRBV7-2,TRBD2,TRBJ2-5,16,TGTGCCAGCAGCTTAGCTCCGGGACTACCGCAAGAGACCCAGTACTTC,CASSLAPGLPQETQYF
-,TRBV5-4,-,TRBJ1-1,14,TGTGCCAGCAGCTTCCGGGGGACTAGCACTGAAGCTTTCTTT,CASSFRGTSTEAFF
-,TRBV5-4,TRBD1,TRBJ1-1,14,TGTGCCATCCCATCGACAGGGGGGGCGACTGAAGCTTTCTTT,CAIPSTGGATEAFF
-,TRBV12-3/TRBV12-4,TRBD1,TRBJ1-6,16,TGTGCCAGCAGCAGTGACAGGGGAGCCTATAATTCACCCCTCCACTTT,CASSSDRGAYNSPLHF
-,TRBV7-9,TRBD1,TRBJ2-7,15,TGTGCCAGCAGCTTAACGGACAGGGACGGCCACGAGCAGTACTTC,CASSLTDRDGHEQYF
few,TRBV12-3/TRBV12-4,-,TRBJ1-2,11,TGTGCCAGCGGAGAGGGAAATGGCTACACCTTC,CASGEGNGYTF
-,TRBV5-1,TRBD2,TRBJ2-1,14,TGCGCCAGCAGCTGGGGGACTAGCGGCTATGAGCAGTTCTTC,CASSWGTSGYEQFF